Listed below are T cell receptor beta chains from one sample, sequenced in a study of T cells of healthy individuals. TCRdb passed the 5' RACE reads through MiXCR, listing each CDR3 protein once. The table has around 63,000 distinct CDR3 sequences, 15% to 20% seen once. The receptor set was obtained from a human donor in good health. Both conserved end residues are part of each CDR3. Fields, in order: CDR3 protein, CDR3 DNA, V gene, D gene, clone size, J gene. The D gene is left open where the match is weak. Only part of the rows carry a size: once, few, many, or a class if the clone is expanded.

CATSGGAPGELFF TGTGCCACCTCAGGGGGCGCACCCGGGGAGCTGTTTTTT TRBV24-1 TRBD1 many TRBJ2-2
CASSLGTGADYEQYF TGTGCCAGCAGTCTGGGGACAGGGGCGGACTACGAGCAGTACTTC TRBV27 TRBD1 many TRBJ2-7
CASSLGPLEAFF TGTGCCAGCAGCTTAGGACCCCTAGAAGCTTTCTTT TRBV7-2 - - TRBJ1-1
CASSPRLAGTGELFF TGTGCCAGCAGTCCAAGACTAGCTGGCACCGGGGAGCTGTTTTTT TRBV28 TRBD2 many TRBJ2-2
CASSEATGSGTYEQYF TGTGCCAGCAGTGAAGCCACCGGTAGCGGAACATACGAGCAGTACTTC TRBV2 - - TRBJ2-7
CASSEGTGGDTQYF TGTGCCAGCAGTGAGGGGACAGGGGGCGATACGCAGTATTTT TRBV6-4 TRBD1 - TRBJ2-3
CASSQDQIYEQYF TGCGCCAGCAGCCAAGATCAAATCTACGAGCAGTACTTC TRBV4-1 - many TRBJ2-7
CSARQGGTKNIQYF TGCAGTGCTAGACAGGGGGGAACCAAAAACATTCAGTACTTC TRBV20-1 - few TRBJ2-4
CASSRVGTDTQYF TGCGCCAGCAGTAGGGTCGGGACCGATACGCAGTATTTT TRBV4-3 - - TRBJ2-3
CASSLVTGTNTEAFF TGTGCCAGCAGCTTAGTGACAGGGACTAACACTGAAGCTTTCTTT TRBV11-2 TRBD1 - TRBJ1-1
CASSLEHGYKTQYF TGTGCCAGCAGCTTAGAGCACGGATACAAGACCCAGTACTTC TRBV11-2 - - TRBJ2-5
CASSLGPQGGELFF TGTGCCAGCAGTCTAGGACCGCAGGGCGGGGAGCTGTTTTTT TRBV6-1 - - TRBJ2-2
CASSRLASSDTQYF TGTGCCAGCAGCCGACTAGCAAGCTCAGATACGCAGTATTTT TRBV14 TRBD2 - TRBJ2-3
CASRGFGGAPDEQYF TGTGCCAGCCGGGGCTTCGGGGGGGCCCCAGACGAGCAGTACTTC TRBV11-2 TRBD2 many TRBJ2-7
CASSYTGAALVLTF TGTGCCAGCAGTTACACAGGGGCCGCTCTCGTCCTGACTTTC TRBV28 TRBD1 - TRBJ2-6
CASSQGSGRGEDTQYF TGTGCCAGCAGCCAAGGTAGCGGGAGGGGGGAAGATACGCAGTATTTT TRBV4-2 TRBD2 few TRBJ2-3